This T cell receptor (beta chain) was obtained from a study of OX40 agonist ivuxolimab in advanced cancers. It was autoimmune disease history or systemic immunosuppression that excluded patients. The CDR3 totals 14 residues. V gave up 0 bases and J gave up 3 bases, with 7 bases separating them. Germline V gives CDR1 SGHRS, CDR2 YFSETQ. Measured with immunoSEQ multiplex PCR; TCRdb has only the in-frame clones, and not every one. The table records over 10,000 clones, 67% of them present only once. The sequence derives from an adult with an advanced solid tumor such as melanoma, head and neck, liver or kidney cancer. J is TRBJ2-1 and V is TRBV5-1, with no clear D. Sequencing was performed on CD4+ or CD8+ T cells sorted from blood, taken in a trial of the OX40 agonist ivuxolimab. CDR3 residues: CASSLAPSYNEQFF. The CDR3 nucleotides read TGCGCCAGCAGCTTGGCTCCCAGCTACAATGAGCAGTTCTTC.